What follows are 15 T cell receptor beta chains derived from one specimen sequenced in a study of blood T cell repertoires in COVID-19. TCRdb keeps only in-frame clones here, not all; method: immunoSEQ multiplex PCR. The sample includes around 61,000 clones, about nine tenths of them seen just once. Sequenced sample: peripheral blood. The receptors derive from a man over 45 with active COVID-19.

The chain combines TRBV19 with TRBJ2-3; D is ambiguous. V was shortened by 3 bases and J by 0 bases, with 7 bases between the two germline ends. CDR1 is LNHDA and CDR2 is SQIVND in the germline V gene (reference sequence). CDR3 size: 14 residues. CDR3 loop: CASSMMTSTDTQYF. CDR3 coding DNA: TGTGCCAGTAGTATGATGACTAGCACAGATACGCAGTATTTT.

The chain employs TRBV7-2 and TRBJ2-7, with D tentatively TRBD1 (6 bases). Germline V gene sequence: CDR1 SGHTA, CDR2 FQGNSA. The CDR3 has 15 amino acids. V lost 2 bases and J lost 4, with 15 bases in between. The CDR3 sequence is CASSLSGHTGYEQYF. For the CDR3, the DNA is TGTGCCAGCAGCTTATCGGGACACACGGGGTACGAGCAGTACTTC.

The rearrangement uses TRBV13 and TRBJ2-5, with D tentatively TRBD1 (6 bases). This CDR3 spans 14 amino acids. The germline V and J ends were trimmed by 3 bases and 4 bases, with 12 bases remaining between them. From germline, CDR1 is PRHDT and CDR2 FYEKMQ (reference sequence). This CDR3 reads CASSFHRVSETQYF. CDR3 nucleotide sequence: TGTGCCAGCAGCTTCCACAGGGTGTCAGAGACCCAGTACTTC.

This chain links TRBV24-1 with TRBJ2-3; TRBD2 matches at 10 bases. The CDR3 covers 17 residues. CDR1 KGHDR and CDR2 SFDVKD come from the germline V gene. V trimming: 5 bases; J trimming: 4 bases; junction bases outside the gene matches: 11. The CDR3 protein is CATSGTSASGSSDTQYF. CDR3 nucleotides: TGTGCCACCAGTGGAACTTCGGCTAGCGGGAGTTCAGATACGCAGTATTTT.

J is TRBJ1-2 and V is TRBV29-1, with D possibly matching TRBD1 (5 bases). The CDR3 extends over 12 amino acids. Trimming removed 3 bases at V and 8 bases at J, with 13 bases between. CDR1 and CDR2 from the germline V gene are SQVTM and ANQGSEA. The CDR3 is CSVETEGSGYTF. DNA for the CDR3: TGCAGCGTTGAGACGGAGGGGTCCGGCTACACCTTC.

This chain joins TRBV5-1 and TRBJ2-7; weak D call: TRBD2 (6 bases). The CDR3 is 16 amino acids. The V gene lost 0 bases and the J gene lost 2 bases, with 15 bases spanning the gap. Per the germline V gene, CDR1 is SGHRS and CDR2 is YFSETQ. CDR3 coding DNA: TGCGCCAGCAGCTTGGATTCGGGGGTCCAAGCCTACGAGCAGTACTTC. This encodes CASSLDSGVQAYEQYF. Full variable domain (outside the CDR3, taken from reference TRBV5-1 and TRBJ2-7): KAGVTQTPRYLIKTRGQQVTLSCSPISGHRSVSWYQQTPGQGLQFLFEYFSETQRNKGNFPGRFSGRQFSNSRSEMNVSTLELGDSALYLCASSLDSGVQAYEQYFGPGTRLTVT.

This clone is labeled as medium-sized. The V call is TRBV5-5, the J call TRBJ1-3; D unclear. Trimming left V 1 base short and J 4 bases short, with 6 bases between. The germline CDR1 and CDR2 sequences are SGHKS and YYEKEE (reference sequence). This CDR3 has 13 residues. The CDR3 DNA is TGTGCCAGCAGCTTGAGCGGAGGAAACACCATATATTTT. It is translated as CASSLSGGNTIYF.

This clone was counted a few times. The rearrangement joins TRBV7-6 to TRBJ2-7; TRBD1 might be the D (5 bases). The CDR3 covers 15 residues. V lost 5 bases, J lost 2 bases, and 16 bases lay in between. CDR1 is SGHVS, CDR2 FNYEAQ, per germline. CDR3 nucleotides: TGTGCCAGCAGCGCCGGCCCCGACAGCCCCTACGAGCAGTACTTC. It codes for CASSAGPDSPYEQYF.

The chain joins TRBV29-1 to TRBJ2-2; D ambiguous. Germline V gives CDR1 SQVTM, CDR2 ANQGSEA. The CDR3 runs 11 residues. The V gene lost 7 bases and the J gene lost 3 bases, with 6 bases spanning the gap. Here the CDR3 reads CSARDTGELFF. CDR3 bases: TGCAGCGCCCGGGACACCGGGGAGCTGTTTTTT.

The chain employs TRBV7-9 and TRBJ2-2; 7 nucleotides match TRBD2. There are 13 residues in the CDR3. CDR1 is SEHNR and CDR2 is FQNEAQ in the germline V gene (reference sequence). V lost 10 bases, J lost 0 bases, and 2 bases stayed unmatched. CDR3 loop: CAMGRANTGELFF. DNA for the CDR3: TGTGCCATGGGGAGGGCGAACACCGGGGAGCTGTTTTTT.

CDR3 protein: CASSFLEEETQYF. CDR3 coding DNA: TGTGCCAGCAGTTTCCTGGAGGAAGAGACCCAGTACTTC. The chain carries TRBV12-3 or TRBV12-4 and TRBJ2-5; possible D gene TRBD2, 5 bases. The CDR3 has 13 amino acids. V lost 3 bases to trimming and J lost 3 bases, with 8 bases between them.

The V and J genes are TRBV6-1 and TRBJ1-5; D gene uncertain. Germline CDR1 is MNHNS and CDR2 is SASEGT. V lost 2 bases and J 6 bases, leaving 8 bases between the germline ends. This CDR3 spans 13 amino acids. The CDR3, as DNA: TGTGCCAGCAGTGAATCGGGTAGTCAGCCCCAGCATTTT. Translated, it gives CASSESGSQPQHF.

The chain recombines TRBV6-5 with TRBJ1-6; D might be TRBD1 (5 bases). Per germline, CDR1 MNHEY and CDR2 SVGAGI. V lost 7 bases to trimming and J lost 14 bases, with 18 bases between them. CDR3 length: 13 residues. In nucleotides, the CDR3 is TGTGCCAGCACCGCGGGGCACCGCGGCACCCTCCACTTT. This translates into CASTAGHRGTLHF.

CDR3 sequence: CASSRLTGKDEKLFF. In nucleotides, the CDR3 is TGCGCCAGCAGCCGGTTGACAGGAAAAGATGAAAAACTGTTTTTT. The rearrangement joins TRBV5-1 to TRBJ1-4; TRBD1 is a possible D gene (6 bases). This CDR3 has 15 residues. V lost 4 bases and J lost 6, with 16 bases in between. CDR1 is SGHRS and CDR2 is YFSETQ in the germline V gene.

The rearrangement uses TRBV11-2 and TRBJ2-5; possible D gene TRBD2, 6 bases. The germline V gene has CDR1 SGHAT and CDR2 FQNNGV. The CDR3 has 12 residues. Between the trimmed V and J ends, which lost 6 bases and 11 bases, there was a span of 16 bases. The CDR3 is CASRGRGFRQYF. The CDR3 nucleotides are TGTGCCAGCAGGGGTCGGGGGTTTCGTCAGTACTTC.